This T cell receptor beta chain was observed in a study of T cells in Graves' hyperthyroidism and ophthalmopathy. Researchers took RNA transcripts and amplified the TCR beta CDR3 regions from them. RT-PCR in the first round (using the HTBI primer set) targeted the TCR CDR3. TCRdb re-called the multiplex PCR reads with MiXCR, one entry per CDR3 protein. The data show roughly 550,000 distinct CDR3 sequences, 15% to 20% seen once. Germline V CDR1 and CDR2: LNHDA, SQIVND (reference sequence). J was trimmed by 6 bases and V by 6 bases; bases with no gene match: 10. The CDR3 is 17 amino acids. The receptor comes from a woman aged 30 to 39 with Graves' ophthalmopathy. Material for sequencing was blood. J is TRBJ2-1 and V is TRBV19; the match to TRBD2 covers 14 bases. The CDR3 region has the DNA TGTGCCAGTAGGGGGACTAGCGGGAGCTCCAGGTTCAATGAGCAGTTCTTC. Its translation: CASRGTSGSSRFNEQFF.